Below are 25 T cell receptor beta chains sequenced from a single sample in a study of T cell repertoires in cytomegalovirus infection. TCRdb re-derived calls from the reads in MiXCR, one entry per CDR3 protein. The sample lists some 230,000 distinct CDR3 sequences, about 20% occurring once. Sequenced material: CD8+ T cells from PBMCs. The source of these receptors is a human donor in good health (CMV status not recorded). Some clones in this sample may be carry-over from other donors' samples.

This clonotype was seen more than once but under ten times. The rearrangement joins TRBV12-3 or TRBV12-4 to TRBJ1-2; 8 bases fit TRBD1. V was clipped by 3 bases and J by 6 bases; unmatched bases: 3. The length of the CDR3 is 13 residues. The CDR3 loop reads CASSFGQGNGYTF. CDR3 in DNA: TGTGCCAGCAGTTTCGGACAGGGTAATGGCTACACCTTC.

Only a few counts were recorded for this clonotype. The genes are TRBV29-1 and TRBJ1-2; D is unclear. V shed 7 bases and J shed 6 bases, with 9 bases lying between them. The V gene's germline CDR1 is SQVTM and CDR2 ANQGSEA. The CDR3 extends over 10 amino acids. CDR3 residues: CSGLVDGYTF. As DNA, the CDR3 is TGCAGCGGACTTGTTGATGGCTACACCTTC.

There are a few counts of this clonotype. The chain employs TRBV5-4 and TRBJ2-7, with a tentative D call TRBD1 (6 bases). Trimming took 1 base from V and 1 from J, leaving 12 bases between them. Germline CDR1 SGHNT, CDR2 YYREEE (reference sequence). The CDR3 runs to 15 residues. CDR3 coding DNA: TGTGCCAGCAGCTTGAATCCAGGGGAATCCTACGAGCAGTACTTC. Protein sequence: CASSLNPGESYEQYF.

The chain joins TRBV15 to TRBJ1-4; D ambiguous. Germline CDR1 LNHNV, CDR2 YYDKDF (reference sequence). CDR3 size: 15 residues. Between the trimmed V and J ends, which lost 1 base and 0 bases, there was a span of 6 bases. CDR3 loop: CATSRARTTNEKLFF. The CDR3 nucleotides are TGTGCCACCAGCAGAGCCAGAACAACTAATGAAAAACTGTTTTTT.

This clonotype has a count of ten or more. The chain links TRBV7-8 to TRBJ2-1; D is unclear. V was trimmed by 1 base and J by 2 bases, leaving 3 bases between them. The CDR3 extends over 13 amino acids. Germline V CDR1 and CDR2: SGHVS, FQNEAQ. DNA of the CDR3: TGTGCCAGCAGCTTAGACACCTACAATGAGCAGTTCTTC. Amino acid sequence: CASSLDTYNEQFF.

The sample holds a few counts of this clonotype. The chain links TRBV28 to TRBJ1-5, with D tentatively TRBD1 (6 bases). Trimming shortened V by 3 bases and J by 4 bases, and 16 bases separated the two germline ends. There are 16 residues in the CDR3. CDR1 and CDR2 from the germline V gene are MDHEN and SYDVKM. This chain's CDR3 is CASSLGGGFRNQPQHF. The CDR3 coding sequence is TGTGCCAGCAGTTTGGGGGGGGGCTTCCGAAATCAGCCCCAGCATTTT.

The chain employs TRBV7-8 and TRBJ1-5; D is perhaps TRBD1 (6 bases). The V and J ends lost 4 bases and 7 bases respectively, with 17 bases between them. Germline lookup yields CDR1 SGHVS and CDR2 FQNEAQ. The CDR3 is 15 amino acids. The CDR3 DNA is TGTGCCAGCAGCTCCCGGGGGCCCCTGGGGCAGCCCCAGCATTTT. Protein product: CASSSRGPLGQPQHF.

This clonotype was seen at least ten times. The chain uses TRBV7-9 and TRBJ2-3, with TRBD2 matching over 14 bases. V was pared by 4 bases and J by 4 bases, with 4 bases of the junction left unmatched. Germline V lookup: CDR1 SEHNR, CDR2 FQNEAQ (reference sequence). The CDR3 sequence is 16 residues long. Here the CDR3 reads CASSYGTSGSPDTQYF. For the CDR3, the DNA is TGTGCCAGCAGCTACGGGACTAGCGGGAGTCCAGATACGCAGTATTTT.

The chain is built from TRBV7-9 and TRBJ1-1; D not certain. Germline loops: CDR1 SEHNR, CDR2 FQNEAQ (reference sequence). CDR3 size: 14 residues. V lost 2 bases to trimming and J lost 0 bases, with 7 bases between them. In DNA, the CDR3 is TGTGCCAGCAGCTTACGCTCAATGAACACTGAAGCTTTCTTT. Residues: CASSLRSMNTEAFF. Supplemented by reference TRBV7-9 and TRBJ1-1, the full variable domain reads DTGVSQNPRHKITKRGQNVTFRCDPISEHNRLYWYRQTLGQGPEFLTYFQNEAQLEKSRLLSDRFSAERPKGSFSTLEIQRTEQGDSAMYLCASSLRSMNTEAFFGQGTRLTVV.

This clonotype was counted only a few times. The rearrangement uses TRBV6-5 and TRBJ2-1, with D possibly being TRBD1 or TRBD2 (6 bases each). The germline gives CDR1 MNHEY, CDR2 SVGAGI. Trimming stripped 1 base from V and 8 bases from J, with 9 bases between. The CDR3 totals 13 residues. The CDR3 DNA is TGTGCCAGCAGTTACTATAGGGGGGATGAGCAGTTCTTC. This translates into CASSYYRGDEQFF.

There are many counts of this clonotype. The chain joins TRBV7-9 to TRBJ2-5; D is unclear. V gave up 5 bases and J gave up 1 base, with 11 bases separating them. This CDR3 has 14 amino acids. Germline CDR1 reads SEHNR; CDR2 reads FQNEAQ (reference sequence). As DNA, the CDR3 is TGTGCCAGCAGCCCACCGGAAGGCCAAGAGACCCAGTACTTC. This encodes CASSPPEGQETQYF.

This clonotype was seen repeatedly, ten times or more. The V call is TRBV7-8, the J call TRBJ1-2, with 9 nucleotides matching TRBD1. Germline CDR1 and CDR2: SGHVS and FQNEAQ. V lost 5 bases to trimming and J lost 8 bases; unmatched junction nucleotides: 9. CDR3 length equals 14 residues. The CDR3 DNA is TGTGCCAGCAGCGCGAGACAGGGGGGTGAGGGCTACACCTTC. Translated: CASSARQGGEGYTF.

This sequence joins TRBV20-1 and TRBJ2-1, with D maybe TRBD1 (6 bases). The V gene's germline CDR1 is DFQATT and CDR2 SNEGSKA (reference sequence). The CDR3 consists of 14 residues. V lost 1 base and J 4 bases, leaving 11 bases between the germline ends. The CDR3 DNA follows: TGCAGTGCTAGAGCAGGGGTTGGGTACAATGAGCAGTTCTTC. It encodes CSARAGVGYNEQFF.

This clonotype was recorded at least ten times. The chain uses TRBV7-8 and TRBJ1-1; D uncertain. This CDR3 region has 15 residues. From germline, CDR1 is SGHVS and CDR2 FQNEAQ. Between the trimmed V and J ends, which lost 1 base and 4 bases, there was a span of 13 bases. The CDR3 sequence: CASSLDTRLGTEAFF. In DNA form, the CDR3 reads TGTGCCAGCAGCTTAGACACTCGTCTGGGCACTGAAGCTTTCTTT.

This clonotype turned up a few times. The J gene is TRBJ2-4, the V gene TRBV12-3 or TRBV12-4, with a tentative D call TRBD2 (5 bases). The CDR3 runs 16 residues. The V end lost 5 bases, the J end lost 0 bases, and 14 bases lay between the germline ends. CDR3 nucleotide sequence: TGTGCCAGCAGTCCGCCAGGCCGGGGAGCCAAAAACATTCAGTACTTC. It codes for CASSPPGRGAKNIQYF.

This chain joins TRBV12-3 or TRBV12-4 and TRBJ1-1; D remains unclear. The CDR3 loop spans 14 amino acids. With 3 bases removed from V and 5 bases from J, the gap between germline ends came to 13 bases. The CDR3 loop is CASSFLRWGTEAFF. The CDR3 DNA follows: TGTGCCAGCAGTTTCCTTCGTTGGGGAACTGAAGCTTTCTTT.

This clonotype showed up just a few times. The rearrangement joins TRBV6-6 to TRBJ2-3; 12 positions match TRBD2. The J segment lost 4 bases and the V segment lost 8 bases, leaving 4 bases of the junction unmatched. The CDR3 has 14 residues. Germline V lookup: CDR1 MNHNY, CDR2 SVGAGI (reference sequence). DNA of the CDR3: TGTGCCAGCGGGCGACTAGCGGGGGCAGATACGCAGTATTTT. Translated, it gives CASGRLAGADTQYF.

This clonotype was seen many times. The V gene is TRBV7-6, the J gene TRBJ2-7; 9 bases map to TRBD1. This CDR3 comprises 15 residues. Germline assignment: CDR1 SGHVS and CDR2 FNYEAQ. Trimming took 4 bases from V and 0 from J; bases not matched to a gene: 4. CDR3 in amino acids: CASSSGQGPSYEQYF. The DNA for the CDR3 is TGTGCCAGCAGCTCGGGACAGGGACCCTCCTACGAGCAGTACTTC.

The rearrangement uses TRBV12-3 or TRBV12-4 and TRBJ2-7, with 9 nucleotides matching TRBD2. The CDR3 runs to 15 residues. V shed 6 bases and J 2 bases; nucleotides not matched to a gene: 8. The CDR3 DNA sequence: TGTGCCAGCAGCAATAGCGGGGGCGCGACCTACGAGCAGTACTTC. Protein product: CASSNSGGATYEQYF.

This sequence joins TRBV20-1 and TRBJ2-7, with TRBD2 matching over 14 bases. The CDR3 runs 15 residues. Per germline, CDR1 DFQATT and CDR2 SNEGSKA (reference sequence). J gave up 2 bases and V 6 bases, and 6 bases lay outside the gene matches. CDR3 nucleotides: TGCAGTGCGGGGGGGACTAGCGGGGGAACCTACGAGCAGTACTTC. As protein: CSAGGTSGGTYEQYF.

The rearrangement joins TRBV19 to TRBJ2-7, with D perhaps matching TRBD1 or TRBD2 (5 bases each). Looked up from germline, CDR1 is LNHDA and CDR2 is SQIVND (reference sequence). V dropped 0 bases and J dropped 7 bases, with 13 bases sitting between them. This CDR3 has 14 residues. The CDR3 loop is CASSIDDGGTEQYF. The CDR3, as DNA: TGTGCCAGTAGTATAGATGACGGTGGGACGGAGCAGTACTTC.

The rearrangement links TRBV9 to TRBJ2-1; maybe TRBD2 (6 bases). The germline CDR1 and CDR2 sequences are SGDLS and YYNGEE. The CDR3 is 14 amino acids. V shed 3 bases and J shed 5 bases, with 12 bases lying between them. The CDR3 protein is CASSAGVPNNEQFF. The DNA of the CDR3 is TGTGCCAGCAGCGCGGGGGTACCCAACAATGAGCAGTTCTTC.

This rearrangement joins TRBV5-1 to TRBJ2-7, with 9 bases aligning to TRBD2. The ends lost 4 bases at V and 1 base at J; junction bases unmatched: 3. Per germline, CDR1 SGHRS and CDR2 YFSETQ. This CDR3 comprises 14 residues. The CDR3 loop is CASSPAGGSYEQYF. The CDR3 region has the DNA TGCGCCAGCAGCCCAGCGGGGGGATCCTACGAGCAGTACTTC.

Regarding this clonotype: A read error may explain this, as a much larger clone is one base away. The J gene is TRBJ1-5, the V gene TRBV7-6; perhaps TRBD1 as D (5 bases). The CDR3 loop spans 14 amino acids. The germline V gene encodes CDR1 SGHVS and CDR2 FNYEAQ. V was cut by 5 bases and J by 10 bases, with 18 bases left in between. The CDR3 loop is CASSPDQGIFPQHF. The DNA for the CDR3 is TGTGCCAGCAGCCCGGACCAGGGAATTTTCCCCCAGCATTTT.

V gene TRBV29-1 combines with J gene TRBJ1-2, with D unclear. Trimming removed 3 bases at V and 7 bases at J, with 9 bases between. CDR1 SQVTM and CDR2 ANQGSEA come from the germline V gene. The CDR3 extends over 11 amino acids. The CDR3 DNA follows: TGCAGCGTTGATGAAGGCCGTGGCTACACCTTC. This sequence encodes CSVDEGRGYTF.